Listed below are T cell receptor beta chains from one sample, sequenced in a study of beta chain features in type 1 diabetes. Method: immunoSEQ multiplex PCR; TCRdb's copy keeps in-frame clones and lacks some. The sample carries more than 550,000 clones, 11% to 15% recorded once. Input material: naive CD4+ T cells from blood. The receptors were sampled from a man younger than 30 with type 1 diabetes. Each CDR3 is given with its conserved first and last residue. Each record gives: D gene, clone size, V gene, J gene, CDR3 protein, CDR3 DNA. D genes are given only for firm matches. The size field is filled for only some rows; it gives once, few, many or a size class.

TRBD1,NA,TRBV5-6,TRBJ1-4,CASSVLRQGREKLFF,TGTGCCAGCAGCGTGCTGAGACAGGGCAGGGAAAAACTGTTTTTT
NA,few,TRBV2,TRBJ2-3,CARGITDTQYF,TGTGCCAGGGGTATTACAGATACGCAGTATTTT
TRBD1,NA,TRBV5-6,TRBJ2-5,CASNEGAPYQETQYF,TGTGCCAGCAATGAGGGGGCACCTTACCAAGAGACCCAGTACTTC
NA,few,TRBV7-9,TRBJ2-1,CASSLGGHNEQFF,TGTGCCAGCAGCCTCGGGGGCCACAATGAGCAGTTCTTC
TRBD2,NA,TRBV2,TRBJ2-5,CASSESSGRAETQYF,TGTGCCAGCAGTGAATCCAGCGGGAGGGCAGAGACCCAGTACTTC
NA,few,TRBV6-5,TRBJ2-3,CASSYSGSGTDTQYF,TGTGCCAGCAGTTACTCGGGCAGCGGCACAGATACGCAGTATTTT
NA,few,TRBV4-1,TRBJ1-1,CASSQDLGRVRTEAFF,TGCGCCAGCAGCCAAGATTTGGGACGGGTTCGGACTGAAGCTTTCTTT
NA,NA,TRBV29-1,TRBJ1-4,CSAQGQGGNEKLFF,TGCAGCGCCCAGGGGCAGGGAGGTAATGAAAAACTGTTTTTT
NA,few,TRBV5-1,TRBJ2-7,CASSLGPGQTYEQYF,TGCGCCAGCAGCTTGGGGCCCGGACAGACCTACGAGCAGTACTTC
NA,few,TRBV6-5,TRBJ1-2,CASSYSMAGAYGYTF,TGTGCCAGCAGTTACTCGATGGCAGGCGCTTATGGCTACACCTTC
TRBD1,few,TRBV4-2,TRBJ2-3,CASSQAPGQVTDTQYF,TGTGCCAGCAGCCAAGCACCGGGACAGGTCACAGATACGCAGTATTTT
TRBD2,few,TRBV9,TRBJ2-1,CASTNSGGRYNEQFF,TGTGCCAGCACCAATAGCGGGGGCCGATACAATGAGCAGTTCTTC
TRBD2,NA,TRBV27,TRBJ2-3,CASSFSGRGGTDTQYF,TGTGCCAGCAGTTTTAGCGGGAGGGGGGGCACAGATACGCAGTATTTT
TRBD1,few,TRBV5-4,TRBJ2-1,CASSLGTGAPNEQFF,TGTGCCAGCAGCTTAGGGACAGGGGCTCCCAATGAGCAGTTCTTC
NA,NA,TRBV7-2,TRBJ1-4,CASSFSGEKLFF,TGTGCCAGCAGCTTTAGCGGGGAAAAACTGTTTTTT
NA,many,TRBV28,TRBJ2-1,CASSLRQGTYNEQFF,TGTGCCAGCAGTTTGCGTCAGGGGACATACAATGAGCAGTTCTTC
NA,few,TRBV7-2,TRBJ1-2,CASSPNTPDGYF,TGTGCCAGCAGCCCGAACACCCCCGACGGGTATTTC
NA,NA,TRBV10-2,TRBJ2-2,CASRFAPTGELFF,TGCGCCAGCAGATTTGCACCTACCGGGGAGCTGTTTTTT
NA,NA,TRBV4-3,TRBJ2-3,CASSQDLGAGTSTDTQYF,TGCGCCAGCAGCCAAGATTTAGGGGCGGGGACTAGCACAGATACGCAGTATTTT
NA,few,TRBV6-5,TRBJ1-2,CASSGGSYYGYTF,TGTGCCAGCAGTGGCGGTTCCTACTATGGCTACACCTTC
TRBD1,NA,TRBV29-1,TRBJ1-4,CSVAGQLDEKLFF,TGCAGCGTTGCGGGACAGCTTGATGAAAAACTGTTTTTT
NA,NA,TRBV4-1,TRBJ2-3,CASSQVFDRTSTDTQYF,TGCGCCAGCAGCCAAGTCTTTGACAGGACCAGCACAGATACGCAGTATTTT
NA,NA,TRBV4-3,TRBJ2-1,CASSQDGLGGVDEQFF,TGCGCCAGCAGCCAAGATGGGCTAGGGGGTGTCGATGAGCAGTTCTTC
NA,NA,TRBV13,TRBJ2-1,CASSLRPYRENEQFF,TGTGCCAGCAGCTTAAGGCCTTACAGGGAGAATGAGCAGTTCTTC
NA,few,TRBV7-9,TRBJ1-2,CASSLEAGSYGYTF,TGTGCCAGCAGCTTAGAGGCCGGTTCCTATGGCTACACCTTC
NA,few,TRBV14,TRBJ2-6,CASSQRRQSSGANVLTF,TGTGCCAGCAGCCAAAGAAGACAGAGCTCTGGGGCCAACGTCCTGACTTTC
NA,NA,TRBV4-2,TRBJ1-5,CASSQERAPGQPQHF,TGTGCCAGCAGCCAAGAAAGAGCCCCGGGTCAGCCCCAGCATTTT